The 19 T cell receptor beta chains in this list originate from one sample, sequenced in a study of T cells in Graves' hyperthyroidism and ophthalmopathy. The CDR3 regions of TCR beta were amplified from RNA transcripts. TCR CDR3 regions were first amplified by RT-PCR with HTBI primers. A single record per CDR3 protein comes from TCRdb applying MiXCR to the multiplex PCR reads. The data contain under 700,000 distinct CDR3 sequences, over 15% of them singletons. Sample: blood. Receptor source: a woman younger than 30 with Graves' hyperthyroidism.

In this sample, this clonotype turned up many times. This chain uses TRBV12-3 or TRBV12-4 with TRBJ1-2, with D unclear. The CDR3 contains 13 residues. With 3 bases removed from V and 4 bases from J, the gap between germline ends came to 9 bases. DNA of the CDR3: TGTGCCAGCAGTTTGGGGAGGATCTATGGCTACACCTTC. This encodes CASSLGRIYGYTF.

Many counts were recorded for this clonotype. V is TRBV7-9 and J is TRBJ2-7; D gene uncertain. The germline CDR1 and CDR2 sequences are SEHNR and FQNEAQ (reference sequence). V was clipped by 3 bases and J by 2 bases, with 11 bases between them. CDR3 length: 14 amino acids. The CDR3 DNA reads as TGTGCCAGCAGCTTCGGAGCCGCGCCCTACGAGCAGTACTTC. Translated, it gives CASSFGAAPYEQYF.

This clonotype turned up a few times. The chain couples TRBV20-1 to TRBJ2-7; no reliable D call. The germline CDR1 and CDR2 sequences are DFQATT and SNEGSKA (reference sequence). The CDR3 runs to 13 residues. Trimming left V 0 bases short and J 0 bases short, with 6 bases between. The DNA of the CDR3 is TGCAGTGCTAGAGATTACAGCTCCTACGAGCAGTACTTC. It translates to CSARDYSSYEQYF.

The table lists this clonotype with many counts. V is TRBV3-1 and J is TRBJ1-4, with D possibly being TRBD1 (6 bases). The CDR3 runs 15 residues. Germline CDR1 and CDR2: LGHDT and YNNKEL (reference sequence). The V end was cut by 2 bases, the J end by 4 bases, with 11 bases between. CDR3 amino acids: CASSQRGQSNEKLFF. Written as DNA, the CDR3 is TGTGCCAGCAGCCAACGGGGGCAGAGTAATGAAAAACTGTTTTTT.

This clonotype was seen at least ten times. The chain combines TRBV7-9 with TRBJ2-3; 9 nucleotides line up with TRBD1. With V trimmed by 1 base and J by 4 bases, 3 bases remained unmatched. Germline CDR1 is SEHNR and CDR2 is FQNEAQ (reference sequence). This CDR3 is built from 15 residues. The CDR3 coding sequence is TGTGCCAGCAGCTTAGACGACAGGGGGTCAGATACGCAGTATTTT. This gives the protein CASSLDDRGSDTQYF.

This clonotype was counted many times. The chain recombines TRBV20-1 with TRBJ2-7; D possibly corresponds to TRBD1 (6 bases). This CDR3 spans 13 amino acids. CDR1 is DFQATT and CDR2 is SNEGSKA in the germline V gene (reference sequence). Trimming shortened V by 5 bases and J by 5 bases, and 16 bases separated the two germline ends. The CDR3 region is CSAWMQGYNEQYF. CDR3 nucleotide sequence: TGCAGTGCTTGGATGCAGGGGTACAACGAGCAGTACTTC.

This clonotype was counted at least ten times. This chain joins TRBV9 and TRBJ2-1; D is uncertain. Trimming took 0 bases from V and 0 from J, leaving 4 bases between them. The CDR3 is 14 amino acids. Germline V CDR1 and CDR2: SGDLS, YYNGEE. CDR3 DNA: TGTGCCAGCAGCGTAGCGGGCTCCTACAATGAGCAGTTCTTC. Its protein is CASSVAGSYNEQFF.

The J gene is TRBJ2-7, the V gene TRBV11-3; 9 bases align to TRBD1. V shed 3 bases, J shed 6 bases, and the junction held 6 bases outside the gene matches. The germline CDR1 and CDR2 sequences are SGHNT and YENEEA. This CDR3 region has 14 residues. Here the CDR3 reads CASSFRGTGFEQYF. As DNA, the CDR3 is TGTGCCAGCAGCTTCCGCGGGACAGGGTTCGAGCAGTACTTC.

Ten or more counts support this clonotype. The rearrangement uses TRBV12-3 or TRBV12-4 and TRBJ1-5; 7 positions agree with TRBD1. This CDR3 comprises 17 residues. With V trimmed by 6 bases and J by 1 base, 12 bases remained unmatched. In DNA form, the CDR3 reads TGTGCCAGCAGAGAAGGGGGCGGGAAGGTCAGCAATCAGCCCCAGCATTTT. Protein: CASREGGGKVSNQPQHF.

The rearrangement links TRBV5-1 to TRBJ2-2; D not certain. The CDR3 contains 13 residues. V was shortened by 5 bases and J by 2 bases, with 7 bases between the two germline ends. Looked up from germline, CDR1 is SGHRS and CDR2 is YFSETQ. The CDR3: CASRTRNTGELFF. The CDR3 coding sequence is TGCGCCAGCAGGACTCGTAACACCGGGGAGCTGTTTTTT.

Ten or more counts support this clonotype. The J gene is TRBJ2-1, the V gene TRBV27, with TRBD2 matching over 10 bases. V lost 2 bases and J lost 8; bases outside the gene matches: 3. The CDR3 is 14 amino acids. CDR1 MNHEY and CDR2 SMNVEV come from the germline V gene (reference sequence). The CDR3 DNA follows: TGTGCCAGCAGTTTAGCTAGCGGGAGCTATGAGCAGTTCTTC. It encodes CASSLASGSYEQFF.

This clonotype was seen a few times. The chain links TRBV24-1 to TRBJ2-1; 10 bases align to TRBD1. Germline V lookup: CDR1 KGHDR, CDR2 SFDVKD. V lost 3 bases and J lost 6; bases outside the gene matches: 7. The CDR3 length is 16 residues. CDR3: CATSDVPGQGSNEQFF. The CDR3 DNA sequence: TGTGCCACCAGTGATGTACCGGGACAGGGGTCCAATGAGCAGTTCTTC.

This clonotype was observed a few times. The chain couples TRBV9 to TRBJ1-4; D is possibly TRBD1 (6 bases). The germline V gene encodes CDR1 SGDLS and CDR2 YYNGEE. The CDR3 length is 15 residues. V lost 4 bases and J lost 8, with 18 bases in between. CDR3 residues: CASSPLGGRGEKLFF. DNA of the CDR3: TGTGCCAGCAGCCCCCTCGGGGGGCGGGGGGAAAAACTGTTTTTT.

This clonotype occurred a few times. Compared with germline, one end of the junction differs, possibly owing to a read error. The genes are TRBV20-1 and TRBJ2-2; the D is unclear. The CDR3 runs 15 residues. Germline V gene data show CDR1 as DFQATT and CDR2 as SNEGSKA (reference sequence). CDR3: CRAPDTLLNTGELFF. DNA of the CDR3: TGCCGTGCCCCCGACACCTTATTGAACACCGGGGAGCTGTTTTTT.

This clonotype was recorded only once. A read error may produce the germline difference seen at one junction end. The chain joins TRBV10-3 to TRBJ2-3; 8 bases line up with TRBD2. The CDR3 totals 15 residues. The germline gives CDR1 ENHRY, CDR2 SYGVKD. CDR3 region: CAIRALAGSTETQYF. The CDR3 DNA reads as TGTGCCATCAGGGCCTTAGCGGGAAGCACAGAAACGCAGTATTTT.

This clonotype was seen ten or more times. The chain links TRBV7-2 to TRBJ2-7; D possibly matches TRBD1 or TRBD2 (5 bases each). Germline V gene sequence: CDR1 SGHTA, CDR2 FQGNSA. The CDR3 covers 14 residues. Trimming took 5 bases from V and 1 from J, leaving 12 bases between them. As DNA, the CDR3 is TGTGCCAGCAGCCCCTGGGACCCGTCCTACGAGCAGTACTTC. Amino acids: CASSPWDPSYEQYF.

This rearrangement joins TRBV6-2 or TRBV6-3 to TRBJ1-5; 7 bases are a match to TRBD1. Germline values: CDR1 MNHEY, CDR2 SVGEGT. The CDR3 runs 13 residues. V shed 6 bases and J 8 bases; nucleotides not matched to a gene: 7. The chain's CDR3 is CASRQGNMEPQHF. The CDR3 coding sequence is TGTGCCAGCAGACAGGGGAATATGGAGCCCCAGCATTTT.

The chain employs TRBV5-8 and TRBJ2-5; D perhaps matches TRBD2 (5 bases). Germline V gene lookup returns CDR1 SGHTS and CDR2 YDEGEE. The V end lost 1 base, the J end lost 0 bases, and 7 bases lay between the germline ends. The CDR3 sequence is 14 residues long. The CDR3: CASSLRLNQETQYF. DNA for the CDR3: TGTGCCAGCAGCTTGAGACTAAACCAAGAGACCCAGTACTTC.

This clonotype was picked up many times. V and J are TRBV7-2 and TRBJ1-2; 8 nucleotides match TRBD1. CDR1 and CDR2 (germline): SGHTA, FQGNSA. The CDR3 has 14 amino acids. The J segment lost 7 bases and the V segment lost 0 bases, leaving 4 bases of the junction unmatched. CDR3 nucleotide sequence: TGTGCCAGCAGCTTAGCAGGACAGGGACCTGGCTACACCTTC. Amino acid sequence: CASSLAGQGPGYTF.